One and the same sample provided the 23 T cell receptor beta chains below, sequenced in a study of OX40 agonist ivuxolimab in advanced cancers. Using immunoSEQ multiplex PCR, the repertoire was profiled, and TCRdb retains in-frame clones only, with some absent. The sample consists of about 44,000 clones, roughly 86% of them appearing once. This sample comprised CD4+ or CD8+ T cells sorted from blood, obtained in a trial of the OX40 agonist ivuxolimab. Source of these receptors: an adult with an advanced solid tumor such as melanoma, head and neck, liver or kidney cancer.

The genes are TRBV19 and TRBJ2-1; the match to TRBD1 covers 7 bases. Germline V CDR1 and CDR2: LNHDA, SQIVND (reference sequence). The CDR3 covers 15 residues. The junction had 13 bases not matched to a gene; V was cut back by 6 bases and J by 8 bases. The CDR3 bases are TGTGCCAGTAGCCACATCGGGACAGCTACATATGAGCAGTTCTTC. Amino acid sequence: CASSHIGTATYEQFF.

The chain employs TRBV6-1 and TRBJ2-1, with 9 bases fitting TRBD2. This CDR3 has 15 amino acids. Germline CDR1 reads MNHNS; CDR2 reads SASEGT. The junction had 3 bases not matched to a gene; V was cut back by 2 bases and J by 4 bases. The CDR3 region is CASSEYSGGYNEQFF. The CDR3 DNA sequence: TGTGCCAGCAGTGAATATAGCGGGGGATACAATGAGCAGTTCTTC.

This chain joins TRBV5-1 and TRBJ1-1; 7 bases fit TRBD1. The V gene end was trimmed by 4 bases and the J gene end by 2 bases; junction bases not matched to a gene: 5. Per the germline V gene, CDR1 is SGHRS and CDR2 is YFSETQ. The CDR3 is 14 amino acids. CDR3 in DNA: TGCGCCAGCAGCGGGGGACAGCTCAACACTGAAGCTTTCTTT. Translated: CASSGGQLNTEAFF.

This sequence joins TRBV29-1 and TRBJ1-1, with D uncertain. There are 13 residues in the CDR3. V was cut by 0 bases and J by 5 bases, with 10 bases left in between. Germline assignment: CDR1 SQVTM and CDR2 ANQGSEA. This CDR3 reads CSVEDTPRTEAFF. The CDR3 nucleotides are TGCAGCGTTGAAGATACTCCGAGGACTGAAGCTTTCTTT.

This clone has a single count. CDR3 nucleotide sequence: TGCGCCAGCAGCTTGGGGACAGGGCTAGAGACCCAGTACTTC. Amino acids: CASSLGTGLETQYF. The chain uses TRBV5-1 and TRBJ2-5; 8 positions agree with TRBD1. V dropped 0 bases and J dropped 4; count of bases not matched to a gene: 2. The CDR3 totals 14 residues. Germline CDR1 SGHRS, CDR2 YFSETQ.

This chain joins TRBV5-1 and TRBJ2-1; D is perhaps TRBD1 (6 bases). Trimming took 4 bases from V and 7 from J, leaving 12 bases between them. The CDR3 totals 13 residues. Per germline, CDR1 SGHRS and CDR2 YFSETQ. The CDR3 nucleotides are TGCGCCAGCAGCGGACAGTTGTCGAATGAGCAGTTCTTC. Translated: CASSGQLSNEQFF.

This clone turned up a few times. The genes are TRBV28 and TRBJ1-5; D gene unclear. V lost 2 bases, J lost 7 bases, and 3 bases lay in between. Germline V gene lookup returns CDR1 MDHEN and CDR2 SYDVKM. This CDR3 region has 11 residues. CDR3 protein: CASSLGQPQHF. The CDR3 DNA reads as TGTGCCAGCAGTTTAGGCCAGCCCCAGCATTTT.

This chain links TRBV6-5 with TRBJ2-7, with 9 bases fitting TRBD1. Trimming removed 2 bases from V and 4 bases from J; junction bases left unmatched: 9. The CDR3 has 16 amino acids. Germline CDR1 is MNHEY and CDR2 is SVGAGI. The CDR3 bases are TGTGCCAGCAGTTACACGTCCGGGACAGGGAGGTACGAGCAGTACTTC. Amino acid sequence: CASSYTSGTGRYEQYF.

The chain recombines TRBV7-7 with TRBJ2-1; D may be TRBD2 (6 bases). CDR3 size: 17 residues. Germline CDR1 reads SSHAT; CDR2 reads FNYEAQ (reference sequence). Trimming stripped 0 bases from V and 4 bases from J, with 16 bases between. The CDR3 region has the DNA TGTGCCAGCAGCTTAGCCGGAAAGCGGGCGGCATACAATGAGCAGTTCTTC. Translation gives CASSLAGKRAAYNEQFF.

The chain employs TRBV4-1 and TRBJ2-7; either TRBD1 or TRBD2 may fit D (5 bases each). Germline CDR1 MGHRA, CDR2 YSYEKL. V was shortened by 0 bases and J by 2 bases, with 11 bases between the two germline ends. CDR3 length equals 15 residues. Written as DNA, the CDR3 is TGCGCCAGCAGCCAAGAGGCCAGGGACCCCTACGAGCAGTACTTC. Protein product: CASSQEARDPYEQYF.

The V call is TRBV29-1, the J call TRBJ2-1; 9 nucleotides line up with TRBD2. CDR1 and CDR2 (germline): SQVTM, ANQGSEA. This CDR3 is 11 amino acids long. Trimming took 7 bases from V and 10 from J; bases not matched to a gene: 5. CDR3 DNA: TGCAGCGGGGGACTAGCCGAAGAGCAGTTCTTC. It codes for CSGGLAEEQFF.

J is TRBJ2-7 and V is TRBV30, with 11 bases aligning to TRBD2. The CDR3 is 15 amino acids. The V and J ends lost 0 bases and 3 bases, in that order; junction bases with no gene match: 4. Germline V gene data show CDR1 as GTSNPN and CDR2 as SVGIG (reference sequence). The CDR3, as DNA: TGTGCCTGGAGTGTGGGTAGCGGGAGGGTCTACGAGCAGTACTTC. This encodes CAWSVGSGRVYEQYF.

This chain joins TRBV7-9 and TRBJ2-3; no definite D call. This CDR3 has 12 amino acids. With 5 bases removed from V and 6 bases from J, the gap between germline ends came to 9 bases. Per germline, CDR1 SEHNR and CDR2 FQNEAQ (reference sequence). DNA of the CDR3: TGTGCCAGCAGCCTCAGGTGGGATACGCAGTATTTT. Its protein product is CASSLRWDTQYF.

This chain uses TRBV27 with TRBJ2-3; D tentatively reads TRBD1 or TRBD2 (5 bases each). V was trimmed by 5 bases and J by 3 bases, leaving 18 bases between them. The CDR3 consists of 16 residues. The germline CDR1 and CDR2 sequences are MNHEY and SMNVEV (reference sequence). DNA for the CDR3: TGTGCCAGCAGTAGATCAGGGACCCTCAGAACAGATACGCAGTATTTT. Translated, it gives CASSRSGTLRTDTQYF.

The chain is built from TRBV5-1 and TRBJ2-3; 9 nucleotides align to TRBD2. The trim removed 1 base at V and 2 bases at J, leaving 2 bases unmatched. The CDR3 runs to 15 residues. The germline V gene has CDR1 SGHRS and CDR2 YFSETQ. CDR3 DNA sequence: TGCGCCAGCAGCTTGACTAGCGGGTCCACAGATACGCAGTATTTT. Translating it yields CASSLTSGSTDTQYF.

The genes are TRBV15 and TRBJ2-1, with 9 bases fitting TRBD2. This CDR3 has 17 residues. Germline lookup yields CDR1 LNHNV and CDR2 YYDKDF (reference sequence). V was clipped by 0 bases and J by 1 base; unmatched bases: 4. The chain's CDR3 is CATSRESSGRSYNEQFF. Here the CDR3 DNA reads TGTGCCACCAGCAGAGAAAGTAGCGGGAGATCCTACAATGAGCAGTTCTTC.

The J gene is TRBJ2-7, the V gene TRBV30; D is ambiguous. V was clipped by 1 base and J by 4 bases, with 5 bases between them. Germline V lookup: CDR1 GTSNPN, CDR2 SVGIG (reference sequence). This CDR3 has 11 residues. CDR3 residues: CAWSESYEQYF. In DNA form, the CDR3 reads TGTGCCTGGAGTGAAAGTTACGAGCAGTACTTC.

By share of the sample, this clone is medium-sized. The rearrangement uses TRBV6-1 and TRBJ2-2, with 10 bases identical to TRBD2. The CDR3 totals 14 residues. Losses at the gene ends were 7 bases for V and 5 bases for J; bases not matched to a gene: 4. Germline values: CDR1 MNHNS, CDR2 SASEGT. DNA of the CDR3: TGTGCCAGCATGATAGCGGGGGGTACCGGGGAGCTGTTTTTT. Translating gives CASMIAGGTGELFF.

The chain is built from TRBV5-1 and TRBJ1-2, with D tentatively TRBD1 (5 bases). The CDR3 extends over 16 amino acids. Germline V gives CDR1 SGHRS, CDR2 YFSETQ. V was shortened by 2 bases and J by 2 bases, with 16 bases between the two germline ends. CDR3 nucleotide sequence: TGCGCCAGCAGCTTTTTACCAACAGGCTCAAACTATGGCTACACCTTC. This codes for CASSFLPTGSNYGYTF.

The chain has TRBV21-1 and TRBJ2-2. TRBV21-1 is shown as a pseudogene. CDR3 length equals 15 residues. CDR3 loop: CASSKFSENTGELFF. Written as DNA, the CDR3 is TGTGCCAGCAGCAAATTCTCGGAGAACACCGGGGAGCTGTTTTTT.

This clone is a singleton in its sample. The CDR3 is CASSLVGGGWDTQYF. The CDR3 DNA reads as TGCGCCAGCAGCTTGGTCGGCGGGGGCTGGGATACGCAGTATTTT. The V gene is TRBV5-1, the J gene TRBJ2-3; D possibly corresponds to TRBD2 (7 bases). The CDR3 is 15 amino acids. Germline lookup yields CDR1 SGHRS and CDR2 YFSETQ. V dropped 0 bases and J dropped 6 bases, with 14 bases sitting between them.

The rearrangement joins TRBV11-2 to TRBJ2-5; the match to TRBD1 covers 7 bases. Germline V gives CDR1 SGHAT, CDR2 FQNNGV. V lost 7 bases and J lost 2; bases outside the gene matches: 13. The CDR3 has 16 amino acids. The CDR3 DNA reads TGTGCCAGCACCCAGGGCCGAGACAGGGATCAAGAGACCCAGTACTTC. Its protein is CASTQGRDRDQETQYF.

This chain links TRBV5-4 with TRBJ2-1, with D maybe TRBD1 (5 bases). Germline values: CDR1 SGHNT, CDR2 YYREEE (reference sequence). This CDR3 has 13 amino acids. V was trimmed by 4 bases and J by 9 bases, leaving 14 bases between them. CDR3 in amino acids: CASSQGRVGEQFF. The CDR3 region has the DNA TGTGCCAGCAGCCAAGGCAGGGTGGGTGAGCAGTTCTTC.